The 17 T cell receptor beta chains in this list originate from one sample, sequenced in a study of cytomegalovirus exposure and HLA in healthy donors. Use of 60 Vbeta and 13 Jbeta primers characterized the PCR. Profiled with immunoSEQ multiplex PCR; TCRdb holds only in-frame clones, not every one. The sample lists approximately 160,000 clones, roughly 82% occurring once. The sequenced sample was PBMCs. The receptors shown here come from a man aged 25 to 40 in good health and CMV-seropositive.

V usage is TRBV7-6 and J usage is TRBJ2-1; TRBD1 agrees at 12 bases. There are 18 residues in the CDR3. Trimming removed 1 base from V and 6 bases from J; junction bases left unmatched: 10. The germline V gene encodes CDR1 SGHVS and CDR2 FNYEAQ. The CDR3 region is CASSLGASGTGGRNEQFF. CDR3 DNA: TGTGCCAGCAGCTTAGGAGCCTCCGGGACAGGGGGCCGCAATGAGCAGTTCTTC.

The CDR3 is CASSSRQGPAYEQYF. In DNA form, the CDR3 reads TGTGCCAGCAGCTCTCGGCAGGGGCCGGCCTACGAGCAGTACTTC. The chain carries TRBV5-6 and TRBJ2-7; maybe TRBD1 (6 bases). The germline V gene has CDR1 SGHDT and CDR2 YYEEEE. V was pared by 3 bases and J by 2 bases, with 15 bases between. The CDR3 length is 15 residues.

The chain recombines TRBV2 with TRBJ1-2; D gene uncertain. The CDR3 has 14 amino acids. Germline lookup yields CDR1 SNHLY and CDR2 FYNNEI. The germline V and J ends were trimmed by 8 bases and 7 bases, with 20 bases remaining between them. This chain's CDR3 is CASSVERREGGYTF. The CDR3 nucleotides are TGTGCCAGCTCTGTGGAGAGGAGAGAAGGTGGCTACACCTTC.

The V gene is TRBV5-1, the J gene TRBJ2-1, with D perhaps TRBD2 (6 bases). Germline CDR1 and CDR2: SGHRS and YFSETQ. V lost 3 bases and J lost 1, with 8 bases in between. The CDR3 covers 14 residues. Here the CDR3 reads CASSSAGSYNEQFF. The CDR3 DNA reads TGCGCCAGCAGCTCCGCGGGGTCCTACAATGAGCAGTTCTTC.

CDR3 nucleotides: TGTGCCAGCAGATACAGGAGCTTGAACACTGAAGCTTTCTTT. Protein product: CASRYRSLNTEAFF. This chain connects TRBV5-8 to TRBJ1-1, with TRBD1 as a possible D gene (5 bases). V gave up 5 bases and J gave up 0 bases, with 11 bases separating them. Germline CDR1 is SGHTS and CDR2 is YDEGEE. The CDR3 spans 14 residues.

This rearrangement joins TRBV4-1 to TRBJ2-2; TRBD2 matches at 9 bases. This CDR3 is 16 amino acids long. V dropped 4 bases and J dropped 1; count of bases not matched to a gene: 4. Looked up from germline, CDR1 is MGHRA and CDR2 is YSYEKL. The CDR3 nucleotides read TGCGCCAGCAGCCGAGTGACTAGCGGGAACACCGGGGAGCTGTTTTTT. Its translation: CASSRVTSGNTGELFF.

This chain connects TRBV5-6 to TRBJ2-1, with D tentatively TRBD1 (6 bases). Germline values: CDR1 SGHDT, CDR2 YYEEEE. This CDR3 spans 10 amino acids. The V end was cut by 8 bases, the J end by 10 bases, with 10 bases between. The CDR3 loop is CASQGNEQFF. The CDR3 region has the DNA TGTGCCAGTCAGGGGAACGAGCAGTTCTTC.

The CDR3 region is CASSPGGSPLHF. In DNA form, the CDR3 reads TGTGCCAGCAGCCCGGGGGGATCCCCCCTCCACTTT. The chain uses TRBV9 and TRBJ1-6; perhaps TRBD1 as D (5 bases). Germline CDR1 and CDR2: SGDLS and YYNGEE. V was trimmed by 4 bases and J by 13 bases, leaving 12 bases between them. This CDR3 spans 12 amino acids.

The rearrangement links TRBV6-1 to TRBJ2-2, with D perhaps TRBD1 (5 bases). CDR3 length: 15 amino acids. In germline, CDR1 is MNHNS, CDR2 SASEGT. Trimming took off 1 base at V and 3 bases at J, with 9 bases between the two ends. CDR3 coding DNA: TGTGCCAGCAGTGAAGGGGGCTCGGACACCGGGGAGCTGTTTTTT. Encoded protein: CASSEGGSDTGELFF.

V usage is TRBV11-2 and J usage is TRBJ1-6; 8 nucleotides match TRBD1. With 5 bases clipped from V and 14 bases from J, the junction kept 17 bases outside the gene matches. The CDR3 extends over 16 amino acids. Germline V gives CDR1 SGHAT, CDR2 FQNNGV. The CDR3 loop reads CASSANGQGVGGALHF. The CDR3 DNA reads as TGTGCCAGCAGCGCGAACGGACAGGGTGTGGGGGGGGCCCTCCACTTT.

The chain carries TRBV6-5 and TRBJ1-5; D remains unclear. CDR3 size: 13 residues. Deletions cut 0 bases from V and 4 bases from J, with 4 bases between. Per germline, CDR1 MNHEY and CDR2 SVGAGI. CDR3 nucleotides: TGTGCCAGCAGTTACTCGAGTAATCAGCCCCAGCATTTT. It specifies CASSYSSNQPQHF.

The chain uses TRBV27 and TRBJ2-3; D is undetermined. The CDR3 has 13 residues. With 5 bases removed from V and 5 bases from J, the gap between germline ends came to 11 bases. Germline V gene sequence: CDR1 MNHEY, CDR2 SMNVEV (reference sequence). In nucleotides, the CDR3 is TGTGCCAGCAGTCCGCGATTTGGAGATACGCAGTATTTT. Its translation: CASSPRFGDTQYF.

The chain employs TRBV28 and TRBJ1-5, with D hard to call. Between the trimmed V and J ends, which lost 5 bases and 0 bases, there was a span of 8 bases. This CDR3 spans 14 amino acids. The germline V gene encodes CDR1 MDHEN and CDR2 SYDVKM. DNA for the CDR3: TGTGCCAGCAGTCCCGAGTATAGCAATCAGCCCCAGCATTTT. It encodes CASSPEYSNQPQHF.

The chain is built from TRBV5-4 and TRBJ1-1; D is uncertain. This CDR3 region has 15 residues. Germline assignment: CDR1 SGHNT and CDR2 YYREEE (reference sequence). Trimming pared 0 bases from V and 2 bases from J, leaving 11 bases between. The CDR3 reads CASSLVPGGNTEAFF. CDR3 coding DNA: TGTGCCAGCAGCTTGGTACCAGGTGGTAACACTGAAGCTTTCTTT.

The chain is built from TRBV6-5 and TRBJ2-5, with D perhaps matching TRBD2 (6 bases). Germline CDR1 reads MNHEY; CDR2 reads SVGAGI. V gave up 2 bases and J gave up 5 bases, with 12 bases separating them. There are 14 residues in the CDR3. CDR3 DNA: TGTGCCAGCAGTTACAGGACTACCAAGGAGACCCAGTACTTC. Translation gives CASSYRTTKETQYF.

The chain joins TRBV4-3 to TRBJ1-4; 7 bases agree with TRBD1. Germline lookup yields CDR1 LGHNA and CDR2 YSLEER. The trim removed 1 base at V and 4 bases at J, leaving 3 bases unmatched. The CDR3 loop spans 15 amino acids. In nucleotides, the CDR3 is TGCGCCAGCAGCCAAGGGACAGGAATTAATGAAAAACTGTTTTTT. Protein sequence: CASSQGTGINEKLFF.

This clone was seen only a few times. V gene TRBV2 combines with J gene TRBJ2-5; D perhaps matches TRBD1 (8 bases). Germline V gene data show CDR1 as SNHLY and CDR2 as FYNNEI. The CDR3 totals 13 residues. V was trimmed by 11 bases and J by 4 bases, leaving 17 bases between them. This CDR3 is CAAYTGGGETQYF. CDR3 sequence (DNA): TGTGCCGCCTACACAGGGGGGGGAGAGACCCAGTACTTC.